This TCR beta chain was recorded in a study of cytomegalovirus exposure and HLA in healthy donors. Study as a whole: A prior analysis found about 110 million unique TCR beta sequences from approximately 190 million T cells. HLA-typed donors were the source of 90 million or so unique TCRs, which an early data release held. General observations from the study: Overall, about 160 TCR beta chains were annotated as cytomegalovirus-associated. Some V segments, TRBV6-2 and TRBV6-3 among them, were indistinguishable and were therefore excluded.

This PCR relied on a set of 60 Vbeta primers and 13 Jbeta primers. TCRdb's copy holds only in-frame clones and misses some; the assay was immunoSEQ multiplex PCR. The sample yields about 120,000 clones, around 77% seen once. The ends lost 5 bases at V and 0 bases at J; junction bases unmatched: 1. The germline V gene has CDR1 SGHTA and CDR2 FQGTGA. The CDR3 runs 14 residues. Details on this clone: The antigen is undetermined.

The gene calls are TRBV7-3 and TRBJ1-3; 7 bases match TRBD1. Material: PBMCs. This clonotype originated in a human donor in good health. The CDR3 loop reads CASSRDSSGNTIYF. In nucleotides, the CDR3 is TGTGCCAGCAGCCGGGACAGCTCTGGAAACACCATATATTTT.